This T cell receptor beta chain stems from a study of T cells expressing NK-cell markers. This CDR3 spans 14 amino acids. From germline, CDR1 is SEHNR and CDR2 FQNEAQ (reference sequence). Findings of the study overall: Top CD8+ clonotypes included the dominant CD3+CD56+NKG2C+ clonotypes in six donors.

On this clonotype itself: What it recognizes is unknown.

TCRdb re-called the 5' RACE reads and shows each CDR3 protein once, DNA omitted. Recorded for this sample: over 150,000 distinct CDR3 sequences. The source is a woman aged 45-59 years in good health. The gene calls are TRBV7-9 and TRBJ2-3; TCRdb indicates TRBD1, and absent DNA this call remains unverified. Sequenced: blood T cells: a sorted CD56 or NKG2C T cell subset, CD4+ or CD8+ T cells, or bulk PBMC T cells (not recorded which). CDR3 region: CASSWDSSWDTQYF.